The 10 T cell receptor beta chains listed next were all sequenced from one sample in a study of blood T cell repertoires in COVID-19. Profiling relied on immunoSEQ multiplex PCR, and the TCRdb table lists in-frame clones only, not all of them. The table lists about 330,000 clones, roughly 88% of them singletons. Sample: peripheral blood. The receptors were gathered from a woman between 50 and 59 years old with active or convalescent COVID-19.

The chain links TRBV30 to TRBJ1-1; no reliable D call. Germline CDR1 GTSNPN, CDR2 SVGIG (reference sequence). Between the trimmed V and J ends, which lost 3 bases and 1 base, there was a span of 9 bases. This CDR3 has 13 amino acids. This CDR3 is CAWRRRENTEAFF. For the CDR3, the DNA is TGTGCCTGGAGACGACGGGAGAACACTGAAGCTTTCTTT.

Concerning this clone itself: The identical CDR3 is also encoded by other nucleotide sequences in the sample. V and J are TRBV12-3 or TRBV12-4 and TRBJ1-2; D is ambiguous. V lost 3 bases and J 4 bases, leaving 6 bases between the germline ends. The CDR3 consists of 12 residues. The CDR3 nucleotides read TGTGCCAGCAGTTTGGGGAGCTATGGCTACACCTTC. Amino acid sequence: CASSLGSYGYTF.

CDR3 coding DNA: TGTGCCAGCAGCTCAGGTGACACTGAAGCTTTCTTT. Protein product: CASSSGDTEAFF. The chain joins TRBV11-3 to TRBJ1-1, with D unresolved. Germline V gene sequence: CDR1 SGHNT, CDR2 YENEEA. The CDR3 spans 12 residues. Deletions cut 4 bases from V and 3 bases from J, with 6 bases between.

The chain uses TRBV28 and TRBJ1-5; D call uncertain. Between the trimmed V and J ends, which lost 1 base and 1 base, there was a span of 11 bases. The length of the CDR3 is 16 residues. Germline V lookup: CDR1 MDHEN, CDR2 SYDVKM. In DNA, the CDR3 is TGTGCCAGCAGTTTATACGGGGATTCCAGCAATCAGCCCCAGCATTTT. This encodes CASSLYGDSSNQPQHF.

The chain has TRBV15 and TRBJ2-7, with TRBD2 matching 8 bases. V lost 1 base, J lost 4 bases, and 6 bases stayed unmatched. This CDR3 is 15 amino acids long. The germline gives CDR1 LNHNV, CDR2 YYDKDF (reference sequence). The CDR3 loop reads CATSRGVGRAYEQYF. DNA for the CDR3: TGTGCCACCAGCAGAGGAGTCGGGAGGGCTTACGAGCAGTACTTC. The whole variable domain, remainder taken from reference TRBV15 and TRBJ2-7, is DAMVIQNPRYQVTQFGKPVTLSCSQTLNHNVMYWYQQKSSQAPKLLFHYYDKDFNNEADTPDNFQSRRPNTSFCFLDIRSPGLGDTAMYLCATSRGVGRAYEQYFGPGTRLTVT.

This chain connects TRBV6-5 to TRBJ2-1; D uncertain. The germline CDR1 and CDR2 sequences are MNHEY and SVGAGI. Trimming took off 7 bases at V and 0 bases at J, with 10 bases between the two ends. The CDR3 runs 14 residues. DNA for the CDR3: TGTGCCAGCATCGGTATATCCTCCTACAATGAGCAGTTCTTC. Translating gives CASIGISSYNEQFF.

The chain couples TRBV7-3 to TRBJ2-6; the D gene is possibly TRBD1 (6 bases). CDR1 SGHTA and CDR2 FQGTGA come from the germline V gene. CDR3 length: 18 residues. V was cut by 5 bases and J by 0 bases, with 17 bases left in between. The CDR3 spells CASSPRSGHSSGANVLTF. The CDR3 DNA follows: TGTGCCAGCAGCCCCCGATCGGGACACAGCTCTGGGGCCAACGTCCTGACTTTC.

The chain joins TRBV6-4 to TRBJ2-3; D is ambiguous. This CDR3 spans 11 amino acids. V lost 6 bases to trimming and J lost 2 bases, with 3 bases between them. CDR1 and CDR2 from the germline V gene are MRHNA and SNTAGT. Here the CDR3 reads CASSVTDTQYF. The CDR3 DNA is TGTGCCAGCAGCGTCACAGATACGCAGTATTTT.

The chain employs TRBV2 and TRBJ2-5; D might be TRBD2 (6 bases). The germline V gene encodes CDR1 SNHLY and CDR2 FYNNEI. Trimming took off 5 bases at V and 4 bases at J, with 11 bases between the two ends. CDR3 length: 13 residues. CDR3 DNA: TGTGCCAGCAGTCAGGTCGGGGGAGAGACCCAGTACTTC. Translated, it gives CASSQVGGETQYF.

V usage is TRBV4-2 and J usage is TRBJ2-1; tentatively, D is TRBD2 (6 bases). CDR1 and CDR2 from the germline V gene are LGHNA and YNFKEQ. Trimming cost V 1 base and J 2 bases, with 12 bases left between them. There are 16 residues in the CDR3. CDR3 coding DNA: TGTGCCAGCAGCCAAGGAGGAGGACTAACCTACAATGAGCAGTTCTTC. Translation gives CASSQGGGLTYNEQFF.